Listed below are T cell receptor beta chains from one sample, sequenced in a study of T-cell reconstitution after alpha-beta-depleted transplantation in children. MiXCR, run by TCRdb on the PCR reads, gives a single entry per CDR3 protein. The data contain around 580,000 distinct CDR3 sequences, around 27% of them singletons. This material consisted of PBMCs, taken before TCRalphabeta/CD19-depleted stem cell transplant. The receptors derive from a boy less than two years old with Wiskott-Aldrich syndrome, due to receive a stem cell transplant. The CDR3 runs from the conserved cysteine through the conserved F or W. D genes are given only for firm matches. Some rows mark clone size as missing; the rest say once, few, many or name a class of expanded clone.

cdr3_length	d_call	v_call	j_call	clone_size	cdr3_aa	cdr3_nt
16	TRBD2	TRBV10-3	TRBJ2-1	NA	CAIGTSSGVSYNEQFF	TGTGCCATCGGAACATCTAGCGGGGTGTCCTACAATGAGCAGTTCTTC
13	NA	TRBV20-1	TRBJ1-5	few	CSASPILNQPQHF	TGCAGTGCCAGCCCCATCCTCAATCAGCCCCAGCATTTT
15	TRBD1	TRBV7-9	TRBJ1-3	NA	CASSPTGAAGNTIYF	TGTGCCAGCAGCCCGACAGGGGCGGCTGGAAACACCATATATTTT
19	TRBD2	TRBV3-1	TRBJ2-1	NA	CASSPFFLASSGAYNEQFF	TGTGCCAGCAGCCCCTTTTTCTTGGCCTCTAGCGGAGCTTACAATGAGCAGTTCTTC
14	NA	TRBV12-3/TRBV12-4	TRBJ1-1	NA	CASSFRGTGTEAFF	TGTGCCAGCAGTTTCCGGGGCACGGGCACTGAAGCTTTCTTT
15	TRBD1	TRBV5-4	TRBJ2-5	once	CASSPTGGWEETQYF	TGTGCCAGCAGCCCGACAGGGGGCTGGGAAGAGACCCAGTACTTC
16	TRBD2	TRBV12-3/TRBV12-4	TRBJ2-1	NA	CASSYLAGGPRNEQFF	TGTGCCAGCAGTTACCTAGCGGGAGGGCCGAGGAATGAGCAGTTCTTC
17	TRBD2	TRBV5-1	TRBJ2-3	few	CASSHFGTSGNSDTQYF	TGCGCCAGCAGCCACTTCGGGACTAGCGGGAACTCAGATACGCAGTATTTT
14	TRBD2	TRBV7-2	TRBJ2-5	NA	CASSFTSGKETQYF	TGTGCCAGCAGCTTTACTAGCGGGAAGGAGACCCAGTACTTC
15	TRBD1	TRBV5-1	TRBJ2-1	NA	CASSRRDRDGNEQFF	TGCGCCAGCAGCAGGCGGGACAGGGATGGAAATGAGCAGTTCTTC
15	TRBD2	TRBV5-1	TRBJ2-7	few	CASSPRLADYYEQYF	TGCGCCAGCAGCCCAAGACTAGCGGACTACTACGAGCAGTACTTC